This T cell receptor (beta chain) was recovered during a study of high-grade serous ovarian cancer treatment subgroups. About the research overall: Mean per sample: around 14,000 reads, several thousand unique TCR beta rearrangements.

Points on this clone: The antigen remains unidentified.

Tumor samples were taken before definitive surgery or chemotherapy. Study-wide results and limits: Different patients shared almost no repertoire; same-patient tumors shared roughly 0.1 to 0.8.

Germline V gives CDR1 SGHRS, CDR2 YFSETQ. The V and J ends lost 5 bases and 4 bases respectively, with 20 bases between them. The CDR3 contains 16 residues. TCRdb's table, derived via immunoSEQ multiplex PCR, lists solely in-frame clones and lacks some. The data show a few thousand clones, 65% to 85% seen once. V gene TRBV5-1 combines with J gene TRBJ2-3, with D perhaps being TRBD1 or TRBD2 (5 bases each). The source of this sequence is a human donor with high-grade serous ovarian cancer. Sequencing used tumor tissue. DNA of the CDR3: TGCGCCAGCAGGGAGGCCCAGGGCTTATATCCAGATACGCAGTATTTT. This sequence encodes CASREAQGLYPDTQYF.